These 26 T cell receptor beta chains were sequenced from one sample in a study of metastatic and nonmetastatic thyroid tumors. Patients underwent thyroid surgery, and none had received any treatment before it. Using MiXCR, TCRdb re-called clones from the PCR reads. The table lists about 62,000 clones, about 3.8% of them singletons, with about 22% in the top ten. Input material: blood. The receptors were gathered from a female donor with papillary thyroid cancer or a benign thyroid nodule (not recorded which). Some clones in this sample may be carry-over from other donors' samples.

This clone was seen a few times. One end of the junction is discordant with germline, which a read error may explain. The V gene is TRBV27, the J gene TRBJ2-2; 13 positions match TRBD2. Germline-derived CDR1 and CDR2 are MNHEY and SMNVEV (reference sequence). The CDR3 has 18 amino acids. CDR3 in amino acids: CAISLWFSRTSGRGELFF. The CDR3 nucleotides are TGTGCCATCAGTTTATGGTTCTCACGGACTAGCGGGAGAGGGGAGCTGTTTTTT.

This clone was detected many times. This chain links TRBV6-1 with TRBJ2-2, with 11 bases matching TRBD2. This CDR3 is built from 18 residues. J was trimmed by 0 bases and V by 6 bases; bases with no gene match: 9. Germline loops: CDR1 MNHNS, CDR2 SASEGT. This chain's CDR3 is CASSTGVLAGANTGELFF. The CDR3 DNA reads as TGTGCCAGCAGCACCGGAGTACTAGCGGGGGCGAACACCGGGGAGCTGTTTTTT.

There are many counts of this clone. This rearrangement joins TRBV6-1 to TRBJ2-1; 10 bases line up with TRBD1. CDR1 is MNHNS, CDR2 SASEGT, per germline. With 6 bases clipped from V and 9 bases from J, the junction kept 17 bases outside the gene matches. The CDR3 extends over 17 amino acids. CDR3 sequence reads: CASRPGQGEGTRGEQFF. The DNA of the CDR3 is TGTGCCAGCAGACCCGGACAGGGGGAGGGGACTAGAGGTGAGCAGTTCTTC.

The sample holds many counts of this clone. The V call is TRBV9, the J call TRBJ1-1; D is unresolved. Germline CDR1 reads SGDLS; CDR2 reads YYNGEE. V shed 8 bases and J shed 3 bases, with 14 bases lying between them. The CDR3 consists of 13 residues. The CDR3 sequence: CASRRVQDTEAFF. The CDR3, as DNA: TGTGCCAGTAGAAGGGTTCAGGACACTGAAGCTTTCTTT.

In this sample, this clone turned up many times. The rearrangement joins TRBV5-5 to TRBJ1-2; D unresolved. Germline CDR1 is SGHKS and CDR2 is YYEKEE (reference sequence). This CDR3 is built from 14 residues. The V gene lost 2 bases and the J gene lost 2 bases, with 10 bases spanning the gap. CDR3 loop: CASSFNSENYGYTF. The CDR3, as DNA: TGTGCCAGCAGCTTTAATTCAGAAAACTATGGCTACACCTTC.

The table lists this clone with many counts. The gene calls are TRBV7-9 and TRBJ2-6, with 7 bases matching TRBD1. The CDR3 totals 16 residues. Germline V gives CDR1 SEHNR, CDR2 FQNEAQ (reference sequence). Trimming removed 1 base from V and 0 bases from J; junction bases left unmatched: 0. CDR3 loop: CASSLGTGSGANVLTF. DNA for the CDR3: TGTGCCAGCAGCTTAGGGACAGGCTCTGGGGCCAACGTCCTGACTTTC. The full variable domain, with the rest looked up from reference TRBV7-9 and TRBJ2-6, is DTGVSQNPRHKITKRGQNVTFRCDPISEHNRLYWYRQTLGQGPEFLTYFQNEAQLEKSRLLSDRFSAERPKGSFSTLEIQRTEQGDSAMYLCASSLGTGSGANVLTFGAGSRLTVL.

This clone has ten or more counts. The chain couples TRBV11-3 to TRBJ2-3; 8 bases are shared with TRBD1. This CDR3 contains 14 residues. Trimming took 5 bases from V and 7 from J; bases not matched to a gene: 8. Germline V CDR1 and CDR2: SGHNT, YENEEA. CDR3 DNA: TGTGCCAGCAGCGACCCCCGACAGGGGAATACGCAGTATTTT. Its protein is CASSDPRQGNTQYF.

This clone was counted many times. V is TRBV28 and J is TRBJ1-2, with 9 bases that match TRBD1. The CDR3 extends over 15 amino acids. CDR1 is MDHEN, CDR2 SYDVKM, per germline. The junction had 9 bases not matched to a gene; V was cut back by 4 bases and J by 6 bases. CDR3 sequence (DNA): TGTGCCAGCAGTTCCACGGGGACAGGGATAGATGGCTACACCTTC. Translated: CASSSTGTGIDGYTF.

This clone has a handful of counts. This may stem from a read error, because a much larger clone lies one nucleotide away. The rearrangement links TRBV12-3 or TRBV12-4 to TRBJ2-6; D might be TRBD1 (5 bases). The length of the CDR3 is 18 residues. CDR3 nucleotides: TGCGCCAGCACCTTGGGGCAGGTTCACCTCTCTGGGGCCAACGTCCTGACTTTC. Protein sequence: CASTLGQVHLSGANVLTF.

This clone was recorded many times. Germline and junction disagree at one end, which may indicate a read error. This chain joins TRBV7-7 and TRBJ2-7, with TRBD2 identical over 10 bases. CDR3 length: 15 amino acids. The V gene's germline CDR1 is SSHAT and CDR2 FNYEAQ (reference sequence). The CDR3 DNA reads TGTGCTAGCAGCTTAGAGGCTAGCGGGAGTTCCGAGCAGTACTTC. Translating it yields CASSLEASGSSEQYF.

In its sample, this clone was seen many times. This sequence joins TRBV20-1 and TRBJ2-7; 7 bases fit TRBD2. V was clipped by 4 bases and J by 7 bases; unmatched bases: 13. The CDR3 covers 14 residues. From germline, CDR1 is DFQATT and CDR2 SNEGSKA (reference sequence). The CDR3 here is CSAIPGLSGTEQYF. CDR3 DNA: TGCAGTGCTATCCCGGGACTATCGGGTACAGAGCAGTACTTC.

This clone has ten or more counts. The V and J genes are TRBV3-1 and TRBJ2-3; D unclear. Germline lookup yields CDR1 LGHDT and CDR2 YNNKEL (reference sequence). CDR3 length equals 13 residues. Deletions cut 5 bases from V and 0 bases from J, with 6 bases between. The CDR3 DNA reads TGTGCCAGCAGCGGCACTAGCACAGATACGCAGTATTTT. The encoded protein is CASSGTSTDTQYF.

This clone was seen ten or more times. The V call is TRBV11-3, the J call TRBJ2-3, with 7 bases matching TRBD1. With V trimmed by 2 bases and J by 1 base, 6 bases remained unmatched. The CDR3 consists of 16 residues. Germline CDR1 is SGHNT and CDR2 is YENEEA. The CDR3 coding sequence is TGTGCCAGCAGCTTACAACAGGGGAGCCGCACAGATACGCAGTATTTT. This sequence encodes CASSLQQGSRTDTQYF. Filled out from reference TRBV11-3 and TRBJ2-3, the complete variable domain reads EAGVVQSPRYKIIEKKQPVAFWCNPISGHNTLYWYLQNLGQGPELLIRYENEEAVDDSQLPKDRFSAERLKGVDSTLKIQPAELGDSAVYLCASSLQQGSRTDTQYFGPGTRLTVL.

This clone was detected only a few times. The V gene is TRBV9, the J gene TRBJ2-3; D may be TRBD2 (5 bases). Deletions cut 6 bases from V and 3 bases from J, with 17 bases between. The germline CDR1 and CDR2 sequences are SGDLS and YYNGEE. The CDR3 totals 15 residues. The CDR3 loop is CASIPEGSGTDTQYF. The DNA of the CDR3 is TGTGCCAGCATCCCAGAGGGATCCGGGACAGATACGCAGTATTTT.

This clone was found many times. This chain uses TRBV6-1 with TRBJ2-6; the match to TRBD2 covers 10 bases. The CDR3 has 19 residues. The V gene end was trimmed by 5 bases and the J gene end by 2 bases; junction bases not matched to a gene: 12. CDR1 MNHNS and CDR2 SASEGT come from the germline V gene. CDR3 residues: CASSSRGSGRSAGANVLTF. In DNA, the CDR3 is TGTGCCAGCAGTTCCCGGGGTAGCGGGAGGTCGGCTGGGGCCAACGTCCTGACTTTC.

This clone was observed many times. The chain uses TRBV19 and TRBJ1-2; no clear D. CDR3 length: 15 residues. V lost 6 bases to trimming and J lost 7 bases, with 21 bases between them. From germline, CDR1 is LNHDA and CDR2 SQIVND (reference sequence). The CDR3 loop reads CASSASWAGKGGYTF. As DNA, the CDR3 is TGTGCCAGTAGCGCATCCTGGGCGGGGAAAGGTGGCTACACCTTC.

This clone was detected only a few times. The rearrangement uses TRBV6-1 and TRBJ1-4; TRBD1 might be the D (6 bases). The germline gives CDR1 MNHNS, CDR2 SASEGT. Between the trimmed V and J ends, which lost 3 bases and 5 bases, there was a span of 19 bases. The CDR3 is made up of 17 amino acids. CDR3 DNA: TGTGCCAGCAGTGATTCCGTCGACCTGAGGGGGAATGAAAAACTGTTTTTT. Translated: CASSDSVDLRGNEKLFF.

Note on this clone: A much larger clone differs from this one at a single base, so this may be a read error. This chain joins TRBV10-1 and TRBJ1-3; D unresolved. V lost 2 bases, J lost 4 bases, and 6 bases lay in between. CDR3 length: 13 residues. Looked up from germline, CDR1 is WNHNN and CDR2 is SYGVQD (reference sequence). DNA of the CDR3: TGCGCCAGCAGTGAGAGTCTCGGAAACACCATATATTTT. Translation gives CASSESLGNTIYF.

This clone occurred many times. The V and J genes are TRBV11-3 and TRBJ1-2; 9 nucleotides line up with TRBD1. V dropped 3 bases and J dropped 4; count of bases not matched to a gene: 6. The length of the CDR3 is 15 residues. CDR1 and CDR2 from the germline V gene are SGHNT and YENEEA. The CDR3, as DNA: TGTGCCAGCAGCTTTCCGGGACAGGGTGCCTATGGCTACACCTTC. Translation gives CASSFPGQGAYGYTF.

This clone was found many times. This sequence joins TRBV18 and TRBJ2-7; 7 nucleotides agree with TRBD1. The CDR3 has 15 residues. Germline values: CDR1 KGHSH, CDR2 LQKENI. The ends lost 6 bases at V and 3 bases at J; junction bases unmatched: 11. The CDR3 DNA follows: TGTGCCAGCTCCTCGACCGGGACAGCCTACTACGAGCAGTACTTC. Translating it yields CASSSTGTAYYEQYF.

This clone came up many times. This may stem from a read error, because a much larger clone lies one nucleotide away. The rearrangement uses TRBV11-2 and TRBJ2-1; D gene ambiguous. Germline-derived CDR1 and CDR2 are SGHAT and FQNNGV. The length of the CDR3 is 11 residues. The CDR3: CANSKIEEQFF. CDR3 DNA: TGTGCCAACAGCAAAATCGAGGAGCAGTTCTTC.

This clone has at least ten counts. The CDR3 reads CASSPNRETYEQYF. The CDR3, as DNA: TGTGCCAGCAGCCCAAACAGGGAAACCTACGAGCAGTACTTC. The V and J genes are TRBV2 and TRBJ2-7; tentatively, D is TRBD1 (6 bases). Germline V gives CDR1 SNHLY, CDR2 FYNNEI. Between the trimmed V and J ends, which lost 6 bases and 2 bases, there was a span of 14 bases. The CDR3 extends over 14 amino acids.

This clone was seen only once. A junction end diverges from the germline sequence, so it may reflect a read error. The rearrangement joins TRBV7-2 to TRBJ2-5, with D maybe TRBD2 (5 bases). Germline V lookup: CDR1 SGHTA, CDR2 FQGNSA. The CDR3 length is 12 residues. CDR3: CASNLRGETQYF. The CDR3 nucleotides read TGTGCCAGCAACTTACGAGGGGAGACCCAGTACTTC.

This clone appeared many times. The chain has TRBV20-1 and TRBJ2-1; perhaps TRBD2 as D (6 bases). CDR1 and CDR2 from the germline V gene are DFQATT and SNEGSKA (reference sequence). The germline V and J ends were trimmed by 4 bases and 4 bases, with 11 bases remaining between them. This CDR3 has 13 residues. CDR3 in DNA: TGCAGTGCTAACCGGGACTTATACAATGAGCAGTTCTTC. Amino acids: CSANRDLYNEQFF.

Many counts were recorded for this clone. The chain combines TRBV15 with TRBJ2-3; D is unclear. The germline CDR1 and CDR2 sequences are LNHNV and YYDKDF (reference sequence). The CDR3 totals 13 residues. V lost 0 bases and J lost 6, with 7 bases in between. This chain's CDR3 is CATSREMSDTQYF. CDR3 DNA sequence: TGTGCCACCAGCAGAGAAATGTCCGATACGCAGTATTTT.

In this sample, this clone turned up a few times. At one end, the junction sequence differs from germline, possibly due to a read error. The chain employs TRBV2 and TRBJ2-7; D tentatively fits TRBD1 or TRBD2 (5 bases each). The CDR3 has 16 amino acids. The germline V gene encodes CDR1 SNHLY and CDR2 FYNNEI. CDR3 loop: CASSVADTGGHYEQYF. The CDR3 DNA reads as TGTGCCAGCAGTGTGGCCGATACAGGAGGCCACTACGAACAGTACTTC.